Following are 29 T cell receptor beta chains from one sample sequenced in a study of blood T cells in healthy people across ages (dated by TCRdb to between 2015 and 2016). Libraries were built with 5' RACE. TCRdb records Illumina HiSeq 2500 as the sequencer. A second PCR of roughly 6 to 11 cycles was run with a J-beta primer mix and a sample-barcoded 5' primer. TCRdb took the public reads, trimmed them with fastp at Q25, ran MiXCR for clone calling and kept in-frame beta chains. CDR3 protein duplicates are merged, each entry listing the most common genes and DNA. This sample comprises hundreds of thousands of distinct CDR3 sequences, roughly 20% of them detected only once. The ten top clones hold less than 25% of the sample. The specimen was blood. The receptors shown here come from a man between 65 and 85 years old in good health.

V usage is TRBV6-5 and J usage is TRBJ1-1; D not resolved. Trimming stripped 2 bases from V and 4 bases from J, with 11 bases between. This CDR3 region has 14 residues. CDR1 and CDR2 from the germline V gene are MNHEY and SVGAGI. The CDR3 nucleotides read TGTGCCAGCAGTTACGTCGGGGTTACCACTGAAGCTTTCTTT. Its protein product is CASSYVGVTTEAFF.

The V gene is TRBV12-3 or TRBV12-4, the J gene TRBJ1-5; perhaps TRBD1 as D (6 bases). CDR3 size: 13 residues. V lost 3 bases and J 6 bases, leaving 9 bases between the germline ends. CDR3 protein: CASSFGGAQPQHF. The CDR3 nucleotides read TGTGCCAGCAGTTTTGGGGGGGCTCAGCCCCAGCATTTT.

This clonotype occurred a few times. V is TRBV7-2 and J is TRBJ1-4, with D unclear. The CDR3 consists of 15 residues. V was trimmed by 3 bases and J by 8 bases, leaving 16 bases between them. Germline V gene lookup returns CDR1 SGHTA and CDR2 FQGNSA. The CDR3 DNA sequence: TGTGCCAGCAGCTTTGTTACGGGGATAGGAGAAAAACTGTTTTTT. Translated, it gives CASSFVTGIGEKLFF.

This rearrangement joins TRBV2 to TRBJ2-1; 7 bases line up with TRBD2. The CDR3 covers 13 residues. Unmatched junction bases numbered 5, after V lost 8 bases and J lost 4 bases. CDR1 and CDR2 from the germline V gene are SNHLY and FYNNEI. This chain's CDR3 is CASWRELYNEQFF. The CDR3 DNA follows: TGTGCCAGCTGGCGGGAGTTATACAATGAGCAGTTCTTC.

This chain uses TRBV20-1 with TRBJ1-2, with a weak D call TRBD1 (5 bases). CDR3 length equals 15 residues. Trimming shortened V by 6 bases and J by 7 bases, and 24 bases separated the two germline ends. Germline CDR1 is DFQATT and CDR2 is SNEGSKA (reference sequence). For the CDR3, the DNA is TGCAGTGCCGATAACGCAGGGAGGGTATGGATTGGCTACACCTTC. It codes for CSADNAGRVWIGYTF.

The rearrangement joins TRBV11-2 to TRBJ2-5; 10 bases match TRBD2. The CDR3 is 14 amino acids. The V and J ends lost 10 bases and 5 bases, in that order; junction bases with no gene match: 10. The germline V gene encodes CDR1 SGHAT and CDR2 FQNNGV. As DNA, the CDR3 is TGTGCCACCTCTCTAGCGGGGGTCCGGGAGACCCAGTACTTC. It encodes CATSLAGVRETQYF.

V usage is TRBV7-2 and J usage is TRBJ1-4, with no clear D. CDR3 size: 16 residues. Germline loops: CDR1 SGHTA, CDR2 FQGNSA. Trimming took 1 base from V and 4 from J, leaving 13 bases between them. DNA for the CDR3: TGTGCCAGCAGCTTAGGACCCCCGGGGAATAATGAAAAACTGTTTTTT. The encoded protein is CASSLGPPGNNEKLFF.

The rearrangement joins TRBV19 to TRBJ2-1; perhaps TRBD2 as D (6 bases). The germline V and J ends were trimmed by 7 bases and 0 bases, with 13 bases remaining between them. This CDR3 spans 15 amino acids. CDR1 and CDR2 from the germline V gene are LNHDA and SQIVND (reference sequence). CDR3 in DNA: TGTGCCAGTACCCCGACTAGAGGCTCCTACAATGAGCAGTTCTTC. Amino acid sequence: CASTPTRGSYNEQFF.

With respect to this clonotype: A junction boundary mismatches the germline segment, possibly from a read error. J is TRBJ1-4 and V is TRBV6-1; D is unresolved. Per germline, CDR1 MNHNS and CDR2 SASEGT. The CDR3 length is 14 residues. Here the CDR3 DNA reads TGTGCCGGCAGTACTGACGGTGTAATGAGGAAACTGTTTTTT. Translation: CAGSTDGVMRKLFF.

CDR3 amino acids: CASRDRGNNEQFF. The CDR3 region has the DNA TGTGCCAGCAGGGACAGGGGGAACAATGAGCAGTTCTTC. The rearrangement links TRBV28 to TRBJ2-1, with 10 bases matching TRBD1. Trimming took 6 bases from V and 5 from J; bases not matched to a gene: 1. Germline assignment: CDR1 MDHEN and CDR2 SYDVKM. The CDR3 loop spans 13 amino acids.

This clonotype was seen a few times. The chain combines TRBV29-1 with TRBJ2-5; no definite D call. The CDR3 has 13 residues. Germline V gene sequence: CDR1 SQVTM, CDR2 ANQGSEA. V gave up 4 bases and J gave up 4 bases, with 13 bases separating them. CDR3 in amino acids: CSVGVGPRETQYF. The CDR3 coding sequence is TGCAGCGTTGGGGTTGGTCCTCGAGAGACCCAGTACTTC.

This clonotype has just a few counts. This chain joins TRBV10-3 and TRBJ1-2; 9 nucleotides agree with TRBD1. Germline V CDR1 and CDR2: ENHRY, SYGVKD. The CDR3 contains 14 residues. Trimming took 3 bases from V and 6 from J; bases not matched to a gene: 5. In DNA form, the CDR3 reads TGTGCCATCAGTGACCCCCGACAGGGGGATGGCTACACCTTC. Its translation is CAISDPRQGDGYTF.

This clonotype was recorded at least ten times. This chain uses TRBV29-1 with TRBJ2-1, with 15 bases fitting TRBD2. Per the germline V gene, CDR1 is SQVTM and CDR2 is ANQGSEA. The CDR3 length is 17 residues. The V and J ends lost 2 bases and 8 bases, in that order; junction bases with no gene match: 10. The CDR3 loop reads CSVEHPGLAGGRYEQFF. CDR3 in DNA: TGCAGCGTTGAACATCCGGGACTAGCGGGAGGAAGGTATGAGCAGTTCTTC.

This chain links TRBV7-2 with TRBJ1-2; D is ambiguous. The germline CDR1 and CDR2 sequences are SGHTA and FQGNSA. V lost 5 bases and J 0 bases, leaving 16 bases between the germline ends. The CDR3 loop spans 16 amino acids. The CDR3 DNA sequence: TGTGCCAGCAGCCCCCTGTCTGGGTTAGCTAACTATGGCTACACCTTC. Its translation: CASSPLSGLANYGYTF.

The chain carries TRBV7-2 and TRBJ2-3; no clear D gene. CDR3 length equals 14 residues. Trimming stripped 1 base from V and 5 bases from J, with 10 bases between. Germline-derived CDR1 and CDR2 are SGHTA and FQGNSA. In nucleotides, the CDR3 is TGTGCCAGCAGCTTAGGGGTTCCGCAAGATACGCAGTATTTT. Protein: CASSLGVPQDTQYF.

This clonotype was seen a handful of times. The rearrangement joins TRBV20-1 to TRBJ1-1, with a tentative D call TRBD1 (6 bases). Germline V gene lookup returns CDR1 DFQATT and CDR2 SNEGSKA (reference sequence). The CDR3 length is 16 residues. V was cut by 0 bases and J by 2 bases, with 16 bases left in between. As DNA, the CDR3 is TGCAGTGCTAGAGATTTTTCCAGGGGAGGAAACACTGAAGCTTTCTTT. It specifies CSARDFSRGGNTEAFF.

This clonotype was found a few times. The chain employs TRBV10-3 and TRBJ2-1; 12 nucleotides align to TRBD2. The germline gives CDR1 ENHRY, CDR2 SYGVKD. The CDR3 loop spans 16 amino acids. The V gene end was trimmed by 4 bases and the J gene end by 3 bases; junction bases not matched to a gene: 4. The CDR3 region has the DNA TGTGCCATCAGTGGGGCACTAGCGGGGGGCTACAATGAGCAGTTCTTC. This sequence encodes CAISGALAGGYNEQFF.

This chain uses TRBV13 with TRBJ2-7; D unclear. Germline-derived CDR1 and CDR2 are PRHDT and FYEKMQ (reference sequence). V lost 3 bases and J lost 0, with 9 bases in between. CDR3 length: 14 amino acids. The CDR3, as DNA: TGTGCCAGCAGCTTCGACCGGCGCTCCTACGAGCAGTACTTC. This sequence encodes CASSFDRRSYEQYF.

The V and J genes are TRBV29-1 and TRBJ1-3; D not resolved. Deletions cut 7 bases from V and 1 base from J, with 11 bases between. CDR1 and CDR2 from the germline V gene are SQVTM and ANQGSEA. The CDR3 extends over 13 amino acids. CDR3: CSAHVPSGNTIYF. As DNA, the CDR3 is TGCAGCGCCCACGTGCCTTCTGGAAACACCATATATTTT.

The chain's CDR3 is CSAPMDRGLGYGYTF. DNA of the CDR3: TGCAGTGCTCCCATGGACAGGGGGCTTGGCTATGGCTACACCTTC. The chain joins TRBV20-1 to TRBJ1-2; 11 nucleotides align to TRBD1. Per germline, CDR1 DFQATT and CDR2 SNEGSKA (reference sequence). Trimming took 5 bases from V and 4 from J; bases not matched to a gene: 9. The CDR3 contains 15 residues.

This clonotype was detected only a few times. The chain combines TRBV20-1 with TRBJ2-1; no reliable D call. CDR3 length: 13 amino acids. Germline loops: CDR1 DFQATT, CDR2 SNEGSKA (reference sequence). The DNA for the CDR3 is TGCAGCGTGGCACCTCCTGAGTACAATGAGCAGTTCTTC. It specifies CSVAPPEYNEQFF.

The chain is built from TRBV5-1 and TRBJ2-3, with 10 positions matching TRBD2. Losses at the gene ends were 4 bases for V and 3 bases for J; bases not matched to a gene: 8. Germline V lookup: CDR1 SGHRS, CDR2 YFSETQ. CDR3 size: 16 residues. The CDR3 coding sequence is TGCGCCAGCAGCCTAGCCAGGACTAGCGGAACAGATACGCAGTATTTT. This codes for CASSLARTSGTDTQYF.

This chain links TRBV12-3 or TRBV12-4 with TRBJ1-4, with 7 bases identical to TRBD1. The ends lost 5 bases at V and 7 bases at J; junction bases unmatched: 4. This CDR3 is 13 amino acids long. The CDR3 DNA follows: TGTGCCAGCAGTAACAGGGGCGTTGAAAAACTGTTTTTT. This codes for CASSNRGVEKLFF.

CDR3 DNA: TGCAGTGCAGCCCCTGGGACAGCAACCCGAAACTATGGCTACACCTTC. Translated: CSAAPGTATRNYGYTF. The chain combines TRBV20-1 with TRBJ1-2; 7 bases line up with TRBD1. The length of the CDR3 is 16 residues. J gave up 2 bases and V 6 bases, and 15 bases lay outside the gene matches. Germline V lookup: CDR1 DFQATT, CDR2 SNEGSKA (reference sequence).

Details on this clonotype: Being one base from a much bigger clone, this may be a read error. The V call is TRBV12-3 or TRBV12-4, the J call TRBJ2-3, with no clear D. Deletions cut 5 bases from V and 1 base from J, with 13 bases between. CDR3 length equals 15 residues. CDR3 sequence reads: CASSRSVVGTDTQYF. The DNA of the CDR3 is TGTGCCAGCAGTAGGTCTGTGGTAGGCACAGATACGCAGTATTTT.

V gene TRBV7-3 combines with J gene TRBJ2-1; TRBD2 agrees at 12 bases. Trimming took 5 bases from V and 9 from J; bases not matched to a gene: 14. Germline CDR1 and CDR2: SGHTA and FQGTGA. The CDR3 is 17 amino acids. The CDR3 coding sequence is TGTGCCAGCAGCCCTCTTGACGGACTAGCGGGAATCGGTGAGCAGTTCTTC. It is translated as CASSPLDGLAGIGEQFF. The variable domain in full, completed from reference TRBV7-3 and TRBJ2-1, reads GAGVSQTPSNKVTEKGKYVELRCDPISGHTALYWYRQSLGQGPEFLIYFQGTGAADDSGLPNDRFFAVRPEGSVSTLKIQRTERGDSAVYLCASSPLDGLAGIGEQFFGPGTRLTVL.

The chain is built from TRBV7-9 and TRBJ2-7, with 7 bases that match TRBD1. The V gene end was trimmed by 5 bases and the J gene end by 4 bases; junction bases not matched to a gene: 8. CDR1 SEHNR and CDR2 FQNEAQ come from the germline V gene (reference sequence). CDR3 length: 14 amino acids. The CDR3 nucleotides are TGTGCCAGCAGCATCCGGGACAGACCTTACGAGCAGTACGTC. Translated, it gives CASSIRDRPYEQYV.

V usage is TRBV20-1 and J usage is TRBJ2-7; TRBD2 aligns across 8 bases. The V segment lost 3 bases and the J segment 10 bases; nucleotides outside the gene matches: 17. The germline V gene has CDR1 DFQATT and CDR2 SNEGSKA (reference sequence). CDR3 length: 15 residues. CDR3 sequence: CSARSLAGRHGTQYF. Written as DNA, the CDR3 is TGCAGTGCTAGGTCGCTAGCGGGTCGCCATGGAACCCAGTACTTC.

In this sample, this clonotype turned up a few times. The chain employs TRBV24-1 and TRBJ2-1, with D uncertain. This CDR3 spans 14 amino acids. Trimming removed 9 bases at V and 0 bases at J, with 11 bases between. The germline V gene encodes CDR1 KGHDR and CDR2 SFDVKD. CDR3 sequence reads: CATGKAVSYNEQFF. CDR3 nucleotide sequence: TGTGCCACCGGAAAGGCAGTCTCCTACAATGAGCAGTTCTTC.